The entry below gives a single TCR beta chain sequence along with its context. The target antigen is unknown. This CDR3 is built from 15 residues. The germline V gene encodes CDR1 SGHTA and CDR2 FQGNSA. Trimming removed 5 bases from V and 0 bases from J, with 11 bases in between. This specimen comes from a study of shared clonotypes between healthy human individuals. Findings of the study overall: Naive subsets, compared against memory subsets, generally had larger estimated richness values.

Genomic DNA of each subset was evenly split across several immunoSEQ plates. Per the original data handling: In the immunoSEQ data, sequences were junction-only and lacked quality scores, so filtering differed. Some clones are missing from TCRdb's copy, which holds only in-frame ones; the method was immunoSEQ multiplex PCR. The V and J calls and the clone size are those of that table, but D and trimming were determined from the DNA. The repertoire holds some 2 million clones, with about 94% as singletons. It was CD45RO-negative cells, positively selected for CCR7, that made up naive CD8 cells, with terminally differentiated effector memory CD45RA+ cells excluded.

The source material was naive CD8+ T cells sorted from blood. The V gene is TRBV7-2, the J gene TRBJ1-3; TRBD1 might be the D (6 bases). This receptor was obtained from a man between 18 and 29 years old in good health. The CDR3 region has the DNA TGTGCCAGCAGCATACAGGGAACCTCTGGAAACACCATATATTTT. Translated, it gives CASSIQGTSGNTIYF.